The clone carrying this T cell receptor (beta chain) was seen a few times. The data were obtained in a study of blood T cell repertoires in COVID-19. Clones were read by immunoSEQ multiplex PCR, and TCRdb kept only the in-frame ones, dropping some. The sample has around 300,000 clones; less than 90% are singletons. The specimen was PBMCs or T cells enriched from blood (not recorded which). This sequence originates from a woman aged 50 to 60 who had recovered from COVID-19.

CDR3 protein: CASSGGQGQSPLHF. As DNA, the CDR3 is TGTGCCAGCAGTGGGGGACAGGGTCAATCACCCCTCCACTTT. V gene TRBV2 combines with J gene TRBJ1-6; 9 bases align to TRBD1. V shed 4 bases, J shed 10 bases, and the junction held 5 bases outside the gene matches. CDR1 SNHLY and CDR2 FYNNEI come from the germline V gene. The CDR3 contains 14 residues.